This T cell receptor beta chain was identified during a study of cytomegalovirus exposure and HLA in healthy donors. Primers included in the PCR were 60 Vbeta and 13 Jbeta primers. Generated by immunoSEQ multiplex PCR, the TCRdb table keeps only in-frame clones and is missing some. The sample has some 170,000 clones; approximately 80% are singletons. Study outcomes and limitations: Later, TCR association rates were found to vary by HLA locus, highest for DRB1 and lowest for HLA-C. According to a later analysis, most TCR beta chains associated with CMV appeared HLA-restricted. Prediction of most subjects' HLA-A and HLA-B alleles by TCR beta sequences was reportedly accurate. Sequencing artifact likely explains a cluster of highly shared sequence variants.

About this clone itself: Its antigen is not known.

The CDR3 consists of 12 residues. V was clipped by 3 bases and J by 18 bases, with 15 bases between them. CDR1 SNHLY and CDR2 FYNNEI come from the germline V gene. Material for sequencing was PBMCs. This sequence was found in a female donor in good health and CMV-seronegative. The chain combines TRBV2 with TRBJ1-6, with D maybe TRBD1 (5 bases). CDR3 protein: CASSDPDISPHF. The CDR3 nucleotides are TGTGCCAGCAGTGATCCGGACATAAGCCCCCACTTT. Complete variable domain (other parts from reference TRBV2 and TRBJ1-6): EPEVTQTPSHQVTQMGQEVILRCVPISNHLYFYWYRQILGQKVEFLVSFYNNEISEKSEIFDDQFSVERPDGSNFTLKIRSTKLEDSAMYFCASSDPDISPHFGNGTRLTVT.